The 29 T cell receptor beta chains presented below share a single source sample, sequenced in a study of patients and donors after allogeneic stem cell transplantation. TCRdb re-called the RT-PCR reads through MiXCR, storing one row per CDR3 protein. The sample lists 190,000 or so distinct CDR3 sequences; less than 50% were seen once. Input material: blood, either unsorted or a sorted T cell fraction (not recorded which). Receptor source: a human donor who was either an allogeneic HSCT recipient or a stem cell or donor lymphocyte infusion donor (not recorded which). It is not recorded whose cells these are; they may come from a transplant donor.

This clonotype was counted between two and nine times. V gene TRBV6-1 combines with J gene TRBJ2-2; no clear D. This CDR3 spans 15 amino acids. Per the germline V gene, CDR1 is MNHNS and CDR2 is SASEGT. Between the trimmed V and J ends, which lost 4 bases and 2 bases, there was a span of 11 bases. This CDR3 reads CASSGSPINTGELFF. CDR3 DNA: TGTGCCAGCAGTGGGTCGCCGATCAACACCGGGGAGCTGTTTTTT.

The chain joins TRBV24-1 to TRBJ1-1; D is uncertain. The CDR3 length is 13 residues. Deletions cut 5 bases from V and 2 bases from J, with 8 bases between. Germline CDR1 is KGHDR and CDR2 is SFDVKD. The CDR3 reads CATSGRINTEAFF. DNA of the CDR3: TGTGCCACCAGTGGCAGGATCAACACTGAAGCTTTCTTT.

The table lists this clonotype with a few counts. The rearrangement uses TRBV20-1 and TRBJ1-5; 7 nucleotides match TRBD1. Germline V CDR1 and CDR2: DFQATT, SNEGSKA (reference sequence). The CDR3 runs to 13 residues. The trim removed 0 bases at V and 4 bases at J, leaving 0 bases unmatched. The CDR3 coding sequence is TGCAGTGCTAGAGAACAGGGGAATCAGCCCCAGCATTTT. It is translated as CSAREQGNQPQHF.

This clonotype came up a few times. CDR3 protein: CASSPAGGSGNTIYF. In DNA, the CDR3 is TGTGCCAGCAGTCCCGCAGGGGGGTCTGGAAACACCATATATTTT. The chain links TRBV12-3 or TRBV12-4 to TRBJ1-3; TRBD1 matches 7 bases. This CDR3 region has 15 residues. With 5 bases clipped from V and 1 base from J, the junction kept 5 bases outside the gene matches.

V and J are TRBV5-1 and TRBJ1-1, with 9 bases fitting TRBD1. The CDR3 sequence is 12 residues long. Germline trimming cut 3 bases from V and 6 bases from J; bases unmatched to any gene: 0. Germline V gives CDR1 SGHRS, CDR2 YFSETQ. The CDR3 here is CASSWDRAEAFF. The DNA for the CDR3 is TGCGCCAGCAGCTGGGACAGGGCTGAAGCTTTCTTT.

This clonotype was counted a few times. The chain joins TRBV4-1 to TRBJ1-5; TRBD1 might be the D (6 bases). The CDR3 runs 16 residues. Germline V gives CDR1 MGHRA, CDR2 YSYEKL. V dropped 2 bases and J dropped 7 bases, with 18 bases sitting between them. CDR3 coding DNA: TGCGCCAGCAGCCAAAGGGGGGGCCGGGTAGACCAGCCCCAGCATTTT. As protein: CASSQRGGRVDQPQHF.

There are a few counts of this clonotype. The chain is built from TRBV20-1 and TRBJ1-2; D is uncertain. Deletions cut 0 bases from V and 1 base from J, with 6 bases between. CDR1 DFQATT and CDR2 SNEGSKA come from the germline V gene (reference sequence). The CDR3 totals 13 residues. This CDR3 reads CSARDGVNYGYTF. The CDR3 DNA is TGCAGTGCTAGAGATGGGGTTAACTATGGCTACACCTTC.

This clonotype was seen just once. The chain joins TRBV3-1 to TRBJ1-6, with TRBD1 as a possible D gene (6 bases). Germline V CDR1 and CDR2: LGHDT, YNNKEL (reference sequence). The V end was cut by 3 bases, the J end by 8 bases, with 23 bases between. This CDR3 has 18 residues. In DNA form, the CDR3 reads TGTGCCAGCAGCCACGCTCGTTTCACAGGGAAAAGGCATTCACCCCTCCACTTT. It encodes CASSHARFTGKRHSPLHF.

V is TRBV7-7 and J is TRBJ2-7; 8 bases are a match to TRBD1. Germline V gives CDR1 SSHAT, CDR2 FNYEAQ (reference sequence). V lost 5 bases, J lost 5 bases, and 5 bases stayed unmatched. The CDR3 extends over 13 amino acids. The CDR3 DNA sequence: TGTGCCAGCAGCCTTCGGACAGGGAACGAGCAGTACTTC. It codes for CASSLRTGNEQYF.

V is TRBV30 and J is TRBJ1-4; 9 bases agree with TRBD1. The CDR3 totals 15 residues. Germline-derived CDR1 and CDR2 are GTSNPN and SVGIG (reference sequence). V shed 4 bases and J 3 bases; nucleotides not matched to a gene: 6. The CDR3 DNA is TGTGCCTGGACCGTACAGGGGGCCCCTAATGAAAAACTGTTTTTT. Translation: CAWTVQGAPNEKLFF.

The chain links TRBV28 to TRBJ2-7; no definite D call. Germline loops: CDR1 MDHEN, CDR2 SYDVKM. CDR3 length: 14 residues. V lost 1 base, J lost 1 base, and 8 bases lay in between. CDR3 nucleotide sequence: TGTGCCAGCAGTTTATCGGCCCTATCCTACGAGCAGTACTTC. It encodes CASSLSALSYEQYF.

This clonotype was detected only a few times. V gene TRBV6-5 combines with J gene TRBJ1-1, with 7 bases fitting TRBD1. Germline V lookup: CDR1 MNHEY, CDR2 SVGAGI. This CDR3 contains 15 residues. V gave up 0 bases and J gave up 3 bases; unmatched junction bases: 4. In DNA form, the CDR3 reads TGTGCCAGCAGTTACTCCGGGACAGCAGACACTGAAGCTTTCTTT. Translated, it gives CASSYSGTADTEAFF.

This clonotype appeared a few times. The chain recombines TRBV5-1 with TRBJ1-2; possible D gene TRBD1, 5 bases. This CDR3 has 14 residues. Trimming took 0 bases from V and 6 from J, leaving 12 bases between them. Germline V lookup: CDR1 SGHRS, CDR2 YFSETQ. CDR3 coding DNA: TGCGCCAGCAGCTTGGTGGCAGGAGGGGATGGCTACACCTTC. It codes for CASSLVAGGDGYTF.

The V and J genes are TRBV6-6 and TRBJ2-7, with D possibly TRBD1 on 6 matching bases. V dropped 8 bases and J dropped 6 bases, with 11 bases sitting between them. The V gene's germline CDR1 is MNHNY and CDR2 SVGAGI (reference sequence). CDR3 size: 11 residues. The CDR3 region is CASGNRVEQYF. DNA for the CDR3: TGTGCCAGCGGCAACAGGGTCGAGCAGTACTTC.

Regarding this clonotype: The conserved phenylalanine or tryptophan is not found at the CDR3 terminus, so this likely reflects a read error. The limits of the CDR3 on the DNA are not certain, so only TCRdb's listed CDR3 is given. The rearrangement uses TRBV28 and TRBJ1-4. Germline V gene lookup returns CDR1 MDHEN and CDR2 SYDVKM. The CDR3 spans 12 residues, counting both ends. CDR3 residues: CASSSPYIKRAI.

This rearrangement joins TRBV4-1 to TRBJ2-1; D gene unclear. Germline V gene data show CDR1 as MGHRA and CDR2 as YSYEKL. CDR3 length equals 19 residues. The germline V and J ends were trimmed by 2 bases and 6 bases, with 26 bases remaining between them. CDR3 in amino acids: CASSQKDGFSDHVSNEQFF. In DNA form, the CDR3 reads TGCGCCAGCAGCCAAAAAGATGGCTTCTCGGATCACGTTTCCAATGAGCAGTTCTTC.

The chain carries TRBV4-1 and TRBJ2-1; 10 positions agree with TRBD2. The CDR3 loop spans 17 amino acids. J lost 5 bases, V lost 4 bases, and 11 bases had no gene match. Germline CDR1 and CDR2: MGHRA and YSYEKL. The CDR3 DNA reads TGCGCCAGCAGCCGAGGGTCCGGGACTAGCGTAGACAATGAGCAGTTCTTC. This gives the protein CASSRGSGTSVDNEQFF.

This clonotype was observed a handful of times. The rearrangement links TRBV29-1 to TRBJ2-2; D possibly matches TRBD1 or TRBD2 (5 bases each). The CDR3 length is 13 residues. Germline-derived CDR1 and CDR2 are SQVTM and ANQGSEA. Trimming pared 5 bases from V and 1 base from J, leaving 8 bases between. The CDR3, as DNA: TGCAGCGTTTCTGGGGGGAACACCGGGGAGCTGTTTTTT. Its protein is CSVSGGNTGELFF.

This clonotype occurred once. The chain combines TRBV3-1 with TRBJ2-3, with D tentatively TRBD1 or TRBD2 (5 bases each). V dropped 0 bases and J dropped 2 bases, with 15 bases sitting between them. The CDR3 runs 17 residues. Germline CDR1 is LGHDT and CDR2 is YNNKEL (reference sequence). For the CDR3, the DNA is TGTGCCAGCAGCCAAGAACTCAGACACGGGGCCACAGATACGCAGTATTTT. It specifies CASSQELRHGATDTQYF.

CDR3 region: CASSLALTGSYGYTF. CDR3 sequence (DNA): TGCGCCAGCAGCTTGGCACTGACAGGGTCCTATGGCTACACCTTC. The V and J genes are TRBV5-1 and TRBJ1-2; 7 bases fit TRBD1. The CDR3 sequence is 15 residues long. Losses at the gene ends were 0 bases for V and 4 bases for J; bases not matched to a gene: 6. CDR1 and CDR2 (germline): SGHRS, YFSETQ.

By sample fraction, this clonotype is medium-sized. CDR3 coding DNA: TGTGCCAGCAGCGGCGGGGAAACTAATGAAAAACTGTTTTTT. This encodes CASSGGETNEKLFF. The V gene is TRBV9, the J gene TRBJ1-4; D not resolved. Germline-derived CDR1 and CDR2 are SGDLS and YYNGEE. The CDR3 is 14 residues long. V dropped 3 bases and J dropped 1 base, with 7 bases sitting between them.

The chain employs TRBV4-1 and TRBJ1-4; D perhaps matches TRBD1 (6 bases). The V and J ends lost 4 bases and 7 bases respectively, with 19 bases between them. Germline lookup yields CDR1 MGHRA and CDR2 YSYEKL. The CDR3 totals 16 residues. Written as DNA, the CDR3 is TGCGCCAGCAGCCTCCCCGGAGGGGGGCGAAGTGAAAAACTGTTTTTT. It specifies CASSLPGGGRSEKLFF.

The chain combines TRBV7-2 with TRBJ1-3; 9 bases agree with TRBD1. Per germline, CDR1 SGHTA and CDR2 FQGNSA. The V segment lost 6 bases and the J segment 0 bases; nucleotides outside the gene matches: 6. The CDR3 spans 16 residues. Written as DNA, the CDR3 is TGTGCCAGCAGGGGACAGGGCGCTGTCTCTGGAAACACCATATATTTT. It encodes CASRGQGAVSGNTIYF.

V is TRBV10-3 and J is TRBJ1-1; 7 nucleotides match TRBD1. The J segment lost 1 base and the V segment lost 7 bases, leaving 6 bases of the junction unmatched. The CDR3 runs to 14 residues. Germline CDR1 and CDR2: ENHRY and SYGVKD. Written as DNA, the CDR3 is TGTGCCATCAAGCAGGGGGGAAAGAACACTGAAGCTTTCTTT. Translating gives CAIKQGGKNTEAFF.

This clonotype was seen a few times. The chain couples TRBV6-6 to TRBJ1-1; D gene uncertain. Germline V gene data show CDR1 as MNHNY and CDR2 as SVGAGI (reference sequence). Trimming took 5 bases from V and 5 from J, leaving 15 bases between them. The CDR3 runs to 14 residues. The CDR3 spells CASSATGKGTEAFF. In nucleotides, the CDR3 is TGTGCCAGCAGTGCGACGGGGAAGGGAACTGAAGCTTTCTTT.

This sequence joins TRBV7-2 and TRBJ1-6; 8 bases align to TRBD1. Germline V lookup: CDR1 SGHTA, CDR2 FQGNSA. The V gene end was trimmed by 3 bases and the J gene end by 7 bases; junction bases not matched to a gene: 8. CDR3 length equals 16 residues. In DNA form, the CDR3 reads TGTGCCAGCAGCTTCCGCCGGACAGGGAGAAATTCACCCCTCCACTTT. It encodes CASSFRRTGRNSPLHF.

This chain connects TRBV29-1 to TRBJ2-2, with D hard to call. With 5 bases removed from V and 0 bases from J, the gap between germline ends came to 4 bases. CDR1 and CDR2 (germline): SQVTM, ANQGSEA. CDR3 length: 12 residues. The CDR3 bases are TGCAGCGTTTCGGCGAACACCGGGGAGCTGTTTTTT. Amino acid sequence: CSVSANTGELFF.

This clonotype occurred a few times. The chain uses TRBV20-1 and TRBJ1-6; 7 nucleotides match TRBD1. The junction had 10 bases not matched to a gene; V was cut back by 6 bases and J by 5 bases. Per germline, CDR1 DFQATT and CDR2 SNEGSKA (reference sequence). The CDR3 contains 15 residues. CDR3 DNA: TGCAGTGCCAACAGGGGCTTGGTTCATAATTCACCCCTCCACTTT. Protein sequence: CSANRGLVHNSPLHF.

This clonotype was counted ten times or more. This chain connects TRBV12-3 or TRBV12-4 to TRBJ1-5; 8 nucleotides align to TRBD1. The junction had 12 bases not matched to a gene; V was cut back by 6 bases and J by 5 bases. CDR3 size: 16 residues. The CDR3 is CASREPQGAGDQPQHF. In DNA form, the CDR3 reads TGTGCCAGCAGAGAACCTCAGGGGGCCGGCGATCAGCCCCAGCATTTT.